Listed below are T cell receptor beta chains from one sample, sequenced in a study of blood T cell repertoires in COVID-19. Profiled with immunoSEQ multiplex PCR; TCRdb holds only in-frame clones, not every one. The table includes 98,000 or so clones, roughly 91% detected once. Sequencing was performed on peripheral blood. The receptor set was obtained from a human donor in a cohort sampled during active COVID-19. Each CDR3 is given with its conserved first and last residue. The D gene is left open where the match is weak. Only part of the rows carry a size: once, few, many, or a class if the clone is expanded.

clone_size d_call j_call v_call cdr3_nt cdr3_aa
NA TRBD1 TRBJ2-3 TRBV2 TGTGCCAGCAGCGGGACAGGGGGCCCTCGGGATACGCAGTATTTT CASSGTGGPRDTQYF
NA NA TRBJ2-1 TRBV14 TGTGCCAGCAGCCAAGATACCTATCCGTCTGTGCAGTTCTTC CASSQDTYPSVQFF
NA NA TRBJ2-4 TRBV7-5 TGTGTCAGAAGCTTAGTCTGGGTGCGGGGGCTTTGGGACATTCAGTACTTC CVRSLVWVRGLWDIQYF
NA TRBD1 TRBJ1-1 TRBV5-1 TGCGCCAGCAGCTCCTACAGGGGCTTGAACACTGAAGCTTTCTTT CASSSYRGLNTEAFF
once NA TRBJ1-6 TRBV6-5 TGTGCCAGCAGTTACGGGCCCAGGGCCAATTCACCCCTCCACTTT CASSYGPRANSPLHF
NA NA TRBJ2-2 TRBV5-6 TGTGCCAGCAGCTTGAGGTGGGCTGGCGGGGAGCTGTTTTTT CASSLRWAGGELFF
NA TRBD2 TRBJ2-1 TRBV5-6 TGTGCCAGCAGCTTCAAGCGGGGGGGGATCTCCTACAATGAGCAGTTCTTC CASSFKRGGISYNEQFF
NA TRBD2 TRBJ2-7 TRBV5-6 TGTGCCAGCAGCTTGGTCCGCCGGGAGGACGAGCAGTACTTC CASSLVRREDEQYF
few NA TRBJ2-5 TRBV7-3 TGTGCCAGCAGCTTAGGCGGGGCCAACCAAGAGACCCAGTACTTC CASSLGGANQETQYF
NA TRBD2 TRBJ2-7 TRBV9 TGTGCCAGCAGCGTAAGTGGGACTAGCGGTACCCACGAGCAGTACTTC CASSVSGTSGTHEQYF
NA NA TRBJ1-2 TRBV2 TGTGCCAGCAGTCCAGGCTATCCTAACTATGGCTACACCTTC CASSPGYPNYGYTF